This TCR beta chain originates from a study of cytomegalovirus exposure and HLA in healthy donors. Overall study findings and caveats: Later examination showed HLA-associated TCR beta chains had greater clonal expansion than equally common others.

Primers: 60 Vbeta forward and 13 Jbeta reverse. Under the authors' procedure: Unique TCR beta chains totaled roughly 80 million in a later count, with around 10 million of them shared. TCRdb's table, derived via immunoSEQ multiplex PCR, lists solely in-frame clones and lacks some. That table supplies the V and J calls and clone size; D and trimming were determined from the DNA. The sample records around 70,000 clones, 86% being singletons. With respect to this clone: Its antigen is undetermined.

Sequences were obtained from PBMCs. The source of this sequence is a woman aged 30 to 39 in good health and CMV-seronegative.

Here the CDR3 reads CASSVDKEKGAVPRTDTQYF. The CDR3 nucleotides are TGTGCCAGCAGCGTAGATAAGGAGAAGGGGGCTGTGCCCCGCACAGATACGCAGTATTTT. This sequence joins TRBV9 and TRBJ2-3; TRBD1 matches 7 bases. Germline values: CDR1 SGDLS, CDR2 YYNGEE. Trimming removed 0 bases from V and 1 base from J; junction bases left unmatched: 17. This CDR3 is built from 20 residues.